The rows below give T cell receptor beta chains drawn from one sample of a study of blood T cell repertoires in COVID-19. TCRdb keeps only in-frame clones here, not all; method: immunoSEQ multiplex PCR. The sample carries roughly 190,000 clones, more than 85% recorded once. Sequencing input: peripheral blood. The receptors here all came from a woman of 80 years or more in a cohort sampled during active or convalescent COVID-19. CDR3s include the opening cysteine and the closing phenylalanine or tryptophan. A D gene is named only where the DNA matches it firmly. Size is omitted from some rows. Given values are once, few, many or a class for expanded clones.

NA	TRBV19	TRBJ1-1	NA	TGTGCCAGTAGTAACGGCAGGGGTACTGAAGCTTTCTTT	CASSNGRGTEAFF
NA	TRBV19	TRBJ1-1	TRBD1	TGTGCCAGTGGGCAGGACAGGGGGCGAATGACTGAAGCTTTCTTT	CASGQDRGRMTEAFF
NA	TRBV11-3	TRBJ1-1	TRBD1	TGTGCCAGCAGCTTAGCAGGGGGCATCACTGAAGCTTTCTTT	CASSLAGGITEAFF
NA	TRBV16	TRBJ1-5	NA	TGTGCCAGCAGCCAATCCCCCCCGGGGTATCAGCCCCAGCATTTT	CASSQSPPGYQPQHF
NA	TRBV7-9	TRBJ2-7	NA	TGTGCCAGCAGCTCACAGGGTGGGTTTGCCTACGAGCAGTACTTC	CASSSQGGFAYEQYF
NA	TRBV9	TRBJ1-1	NA	TGTGCCAGCAGCCTAACGCACGGAGGGCGGAACACTGAAGCTTTCTTT	CASSLTHGGRNTEAFF
NA	TRBV7-9	TRBJ2-2	TRBD2	TGTGCCAGCAGCTTAGCGGGGGGGACGGACACCGGGGAGCTGTTTTTT	CASSLAGGTDTGELFF
NA	TRBV29-1	TRBJ1-1	TRBD1	TGCAGCGCTAAACCCGGGACAGAGAGATCGTCAAAACACCGAATGAACACTGAAGCTTTCTTT	CSAKPGTERSSKHRMNTEAFF
NA	TRBV9	TRBJ2-1	NA	TGTGCCAGCAGCAATCTTAAGGGGAGGCTTTTCAATGAGCAGTTCTTC	CASSNLKGRLFNEQFF
few	TRBV7-2	TRBJ1-2	NA	TGTGCCAGCAGCTTACAAGGAGCCCACTACTATGGCTACACCTTC	CASSLQGAHYYGYTF
NA	TRBV11-3	TRBJ2-2	NA	TGTGCCAGCAGCTTAGCACGGGACACCGGGGAGCTGTTTTTT	CASSLARDTGELFF
NA	TRBV5-4	TRBJ2-3	NA	TGTGCCAGCAGGGTACAGGGTGCCACAGATACGCAGTATTTT	CASRVQGATDTQYF
NA	TRBV9	TRBJ2-2	TRBD1	TGTGCCAGCAGCGTAGGACAGGGGGCTCCCGGGGAGCTGTTTTTT	CASSVGQGAPGELFF
NA	TRBV5-6	TRBJ1-1	TRBD1	TGTGCCAGCAGCCCGCACACCGGGACAGGGGGCACTGAAGCTTTCTTT	CASSPHTGTGGTEAFF
few	TRBV19	TRBJ1-4	TRBD1	TGTGCCAGTAGTTCCACAGGGGAGTCTGAAAAACTGTTTTTT	CASSSTGESEKLFF
NA	TRBV10-1	TRBJ1-2	NA	TGCGCCAGCAGTGGACAGGATTATTCTGGCTACACCTTC	CASSGQDYSGYTF
few	TRBV6-5	TRBJ1-6	NA	TGTGCCAGCACCCGCATGAGCTCCTATAATTCACCCCTCCACTTT	CASTRMSSYNSPLHF
NA	TRBV6-1	TRBJ2-2	TRBD2	TGTGCCAGCAGTGGTTTTAGGAGCGGGAGTGACGGGGAGCTGTTTTTT	CASSGFRSGSDGELFF
NA	TRBV15	TRBJ1-1	NA	TGTGCCACCAGCAGAGGCCCCTTAACAGCCACCAACACTGAAGCTTTCTTT	CATSRGPLTATNTEAFF
NA	TRBV7-8	TRBJ2-5	TRBD2	TGTGCCAGCACCTCTAGCGGGAGATCAGAGACCCAGTACTTC	CASTSSGRSETQYF
NA	TRBV4-3	TRBJ1-3	NA	TGCGCCAGCAGCCAAGAGGCCGGGAGAGGTGGAAACACCATATATTTT	CASSQEAGRGGNTIYF
NA	TRBV12-3/TRBV12-4	TRBJ1-5	TRBD1	TGTGCCAGCAGGCAGGGGGCAGACCAGCCCCAGCATTTT	CASRQGADQPQHF
NA	TRBV5-1	TRBJ1-1	NA	TGCGCCAGCAGCTTGACACAGGCCATGAACACTGAAGCTTTCTTT	CASSLTQAMNTEAFF
few	TRBV11-3	TRBJ2-5	TRBD2	TGTGCCAGCAGCGTCCTCCCGGGACTAGCGGGGCAAGAGACCCAGTACTTC	CASSVLPGLAGQETQYF
few	TRBV12-5	TRBJ2-5	TRBD1	TGTGCTAGTGGTTTGGTAAGCCATTGGACAGGTCGGGGAGAGACCCAGTACTTC	CASGLVSHWTGRGETQYF
NA	TRBV12-5	TRBJ2-4	TRBD1	TGTGCTAGAGGACAGGGGGGGATTCTAGCCAAAAACATTCAGTACTTC	CARGQGGILAKNIQYF
NA	TRBV6-5	TRBJ2-5	NA	TGTGCCAGCAGGGCTTTACGGGGGAGTGGAGAGACCCAGTACTTC	CASRALRGSGETQYF
NA	TRBV9	TRBJ1-5	TRBD1	TGTGCCAGCAGCGCCACAACAGGGGAGAGCAATCAGCCCCAGCATTTT	CASSATTGESNQPQHF
NA	TRBV6-1	TRBJ2-5	NA	TGTGCCAGCAGTGATGGGGGCTCGGACGAGACCCAGTACTTC	CASSDGGSDETQYF
NA	TRBV18	TRBJ2-5	NA	TGTGCCAGCTCACCATCGAATCCAAGGTCTAGCGACAACCAAGAGACCCAGTACTTC	CASSPSNPRSSDNQETQYF
NA	TRBV11-2	TRBJ1-4	TRBD1	TGTGCCAGCAGCACTTTCGGGACAGGGGTGGGAAAACTGTTTTTT	CASSTFGTGVGKLFF
NA	TRBV4-1	TRBJ2-2	NA	TGCGCCAGCAGCCAAATAAGGGGGGGGGAGCTGTTTTTT	CASSQIRGGELFF
NA	TRBV20-1	TRBJ1-2	NA	TGCAGTGCGGGGGCCATCGGCTACACCTTC	CSAGAIGYTF
NA	TRBV14	TRBJ2-3	NA	TGTGCCAGCAGCCAAGAAAGAGGATACACAGATACGCAGTATTTT	CASSQERGYTDTQYF
once	TRBV5-4	TRBJ2-2	TRBD1	TGTGCCAGCAGCCTAAGGACAGGGGGCGCGGGCACCGGGGAGCTGTTTTTT	CASSLRTGGAGTGELFF
NA	TRBV5-1	TRBJ2-2	TRBD1	TGCGCCAGCAGCTTGGGGCCTGGACAGGGGAACACCGGGGAGCTGTTTTTT	CASSLGPGQGNTGELFF
once	TRBV2	TRBJ1-4	TRBD1	TGTGCCAGCAATCCGGGGACAGGGAGGGGCGGTGAAAAACTGTTTTTT	CASNPGTGRGGEKLFF
NA	TRBV19	TRBJ2-1	NA	TGTGCCAGTAGTCGGACGGGGTCGGCGGGGACTGAGCAGTTCTTC	CASSRTGSAGTEQFF
NA	TRBV5-1	TRBJ2-3	NA	TGCGCCAGCAGTATCACAGATACGCAGTATTTT	CASSITDTQYF
NA	TRBV9	TRBJ2-2	TRBD1	TGTGCCAGCAGCTTGCGAGGGGGCAGCGCGAACACCGGGGAGCTGTTTTTT	CASSLRGGSANTGELFF
once	TRBV12-3/TRBV12-4	TRBJ1-2	NA	TGTGCCAGCAGTTTCAGGGCTAGCTATGGCTACACCTTC	CASSFRASYGYTF
NA	TRBV15	TRBJ1-6	TRBD1	TGTGCCACCAGCCCCCGGGACAGCTATAATTCACCCCTCCACTTT	CATSPRDSYNSPLHF
NA	TRBV4-1	TRBJ2-3	NA	TGCGCCAGCAGCCAAGAGGAGGGGTTGACAGATACGCAGTATTTT	CASSQEEGLTDTQYF
NA	TRBV11-2	TRBJ1-5	TRBD1	TGTGCCAGCAGCTCGGGACAGGGATTGAATCAGCCCCAGCATTTT	CASSSGQGLNQPQHF
NA	TRBV5-1	TRBJ1-1	NA	TGCGCCAGCAGCTTGGGTCGGACAGTTAGCATGAACACTGAAGCTTTCTTT	CASSLGRTVSMNTEAFF
NA	TRBV2	TRBJ1-4	NA	TGTGCCACCGAAGGACAGCCGAATGAAAAACTGTTTTTT	CATEGQPNEKLFF
once	TRBV30	TRBJ2-7	NA	TGTGCCTGGAGTGTTGGGCTGGAGGACGAGCAGTACTTC	CAWSVGLEDEQYF
NA	TRBV7-9	TRBJ1-1	TRBD1	TGTGCCAGCAGCTTCCCCTACTCAGGGGGCCAAACTGAAGCTTTCTTT	CASSFPYSGGQTEAFF
NA	TRBV6-2/TRBV6-3	TRBJ2-5	NA	TGTGCCAGCAGTACCTTAACGGGACAAACCCAAGAGACCCAGTACTTC	CASSTLTGQTQETQYF
once	TRBV5-1	TRBJ1-6	NA	TGCGCCAGCAGCTTGAGCCACAGGGAGCTCTATAATTCACCCCTCCACTTT	CASSLSHRELYNSPLHF
NA	TRBV30	TRBJ1-5	TRBD1	TGTGCCTGTACAGGGGGCAATCAGCCCCAGCATTTT	CACTGGNQPQHF
NA	TRBV5-1	TRBJ2-3	NA	TGCGCCAGCAGCTTGGGGGGGCGAGGCACAGATACGCAGTATTTT	CASSLGGRGTDTQYF
NA	TRBV2	TRBJ2-5	TRBD1	TGTGCCAGCGGACAGGGAGAGACCCAGTACTTC	CASGQGETQYF
NA	TRBV28	TRBJ1-3	NA	TGTGCCACCCAGGGGTCCGGAAACACCATATATTTT	CATQGSGNTIYF
NA	TRBV19	TRBJ2-1	NA	TGTGCCAGTACCTCAGACAGCCGAAATGAGCAGTTCTTC	CASTSDSRNEQFF
NA	TRBV5-4	TRBJ2-1	TRBD2	TGTGCCAGCAGCCTACCCGGGACTAGCGGGACGAATGAGCAGTTCTTC	CASSLPGTSGTNEQFF
NA	TRBV9	TRBJ1-1	NA	TGTGCCAGCAGCGTAGGCGGCAGCGTGAAGAACACTGAAGCTTTCTTT	CASSVGGSVKNTEAFF
few	TRBV5-1	TRBJ1-1	NA	TGCGCCAGCAGCCCCGGACAACCGAACACTGAAGCTTTCTTT	CASSPGQPNTEAFF
NA	TRBV3-1/TRBV3-2	TRBJ2-7	NA	TGTGCCACCGCGGGGAGGGGGGAGCAGTACTTC	CATAGRGEQYF